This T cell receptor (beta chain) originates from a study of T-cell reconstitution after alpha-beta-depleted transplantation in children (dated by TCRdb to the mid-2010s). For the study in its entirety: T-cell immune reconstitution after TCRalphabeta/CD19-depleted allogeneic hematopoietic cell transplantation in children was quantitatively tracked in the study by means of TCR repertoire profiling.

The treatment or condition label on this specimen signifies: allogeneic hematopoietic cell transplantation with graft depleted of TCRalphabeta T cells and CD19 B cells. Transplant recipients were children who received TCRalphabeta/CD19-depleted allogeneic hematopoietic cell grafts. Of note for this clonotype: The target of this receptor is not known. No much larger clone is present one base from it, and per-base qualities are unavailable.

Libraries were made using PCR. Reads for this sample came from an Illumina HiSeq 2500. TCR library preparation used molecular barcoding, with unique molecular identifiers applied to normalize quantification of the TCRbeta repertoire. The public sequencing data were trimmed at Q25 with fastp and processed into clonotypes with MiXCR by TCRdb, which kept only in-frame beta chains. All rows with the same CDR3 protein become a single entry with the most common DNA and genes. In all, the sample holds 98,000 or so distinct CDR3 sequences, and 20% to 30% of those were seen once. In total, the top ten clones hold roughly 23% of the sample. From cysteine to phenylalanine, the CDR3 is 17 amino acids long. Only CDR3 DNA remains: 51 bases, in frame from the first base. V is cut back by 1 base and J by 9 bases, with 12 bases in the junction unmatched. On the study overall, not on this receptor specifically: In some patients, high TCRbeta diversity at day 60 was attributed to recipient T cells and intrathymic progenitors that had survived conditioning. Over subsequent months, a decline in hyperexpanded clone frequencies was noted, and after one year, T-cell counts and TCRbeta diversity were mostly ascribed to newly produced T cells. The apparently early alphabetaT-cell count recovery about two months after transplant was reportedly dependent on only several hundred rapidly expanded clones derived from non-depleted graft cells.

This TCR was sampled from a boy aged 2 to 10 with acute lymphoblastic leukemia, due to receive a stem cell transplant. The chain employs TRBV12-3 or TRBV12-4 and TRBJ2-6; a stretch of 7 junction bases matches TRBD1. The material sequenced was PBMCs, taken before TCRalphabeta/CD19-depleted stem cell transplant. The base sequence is TGTGCCAGCAGTTTAGTGGACCTATCGAGACAGGGCAACGTCCTGACTTTC. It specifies CASSLVDLSRQGNVLTF.